Shown below are 22 T cell receptor beta chains from a single sample sequenced in a study of T cells in Graves' hyperthyroidism and ophthalmopathy (dated by TCRdb to between 2017 and 2020). To prepare the library, multiplex PCR was applied. For sequencing, an Illumina HiSeq 2000 was employed. The TCR beta CDR3 regions were amplified from the RNA transcripts. The first round of RT-PCR for the TCR CDR3 was performed with the HTBI primer set and the Qiagen OneStep RT-PCR kit. In TCRdb, the public reads were trimmed at Q25 with fastp and aligned with MiXCR, with productive beta chains retained. Under each unique CDR3 protein, matching rows form one entry showing the most common genes and DNA. For this sample there are approximately 610,000 distinct CDR3 sequences; roughly 14% appear just once. The ten largest clones take up roughly 4.5% of the sample. The sequenced sample was blood. Every receptor here comes from a middle-aged woman with Graves' ophthalmopathy.

This clonotype has only a few counts. The chain recombines TRBV30 with TRBJ2-5; a possible D gene is TRBD2 (6 bases). The CDR3 has 13 residues. Per germline, CDR1 GTSNPN and CDR2 SVGIG (reference sequence). The germline V and J ends were trimmed by 3 bases and 5 bases, with 13 bases remaining between them. The CDR3 protein is CAWRSGVGETQYF. The CDR3 coding sequence is TGTGCCTGGAGATCGGGGGTGGGGGAGACCCAGTACTTC. Drawing the rest from reference TRBV30 and TRBJ2-5, the complete variable domain is SQTIHQWPATLVQPVGSPLSLECTVEGTSNPNLYWYRQAAGRGLQLLFYSVGIGQISSEVPQNLSASRPQDRQFILSSKKLLLSDSGFYLCAWRSGVGETQYFGPGTRLLVL.

The sample holds many counts of this clonotype. V and J are TRBV4-1 and TRBJ1-2; D remains unclear. CDR1 MGHRA and CDR2 YSYEKL come from the germline V gene. The germline V and J ends were trimmed by 1 base and 4 bases, with 10 bases remaining between them. This CDR3 has 14 amino acids. CDR3 amino acids: CASSQGVRRYGYTF. The DNA for the CDR3 is TGCGCCAGCAGCCAAGGGGTTCGACGCTATGGCTACACCTTC.

This rearrangement joins TRBV4-1 to TRBJ2-7, with 14 bases aligning to TRBD2. Germline V gene sequence: CDR1 MGHRA, CDR2 YSYEKL. V trimming: 4 bases; J trimming: 0 bases; junction bases outside the gene matches: 8. CDR3 length equals 18 residues. CDR3 loop: CASSPGMTSGRASYEQYF. The CDR3 DNA reads as TGCGCCAGCAGCCCCGGGATGACTAGCGGGAGGGCCTCCTACGAGCAGTACTTC.

This clonotype occurred many times. The chain uses TRBV28 and TRBJ1-5; 10 positions agree with TRBD1. V lost 6 bases to trimming and J lost 8 bases; unmatched junction nucleotides: 7. Germline V lookup: CDR1 MDHEN, CDR2 SYDVKM. The CDR3 sequence is 14 residues long. The CDR3 protein is CASRPRQGAKPQHF. CDR3 in DNA: TGTGCCAGCAGGCCTAGACAGGGGGCTAAGCCCCAGCATTTT. The complete variable domain, with remaining parts taken from reference TRBV28 and TRBJ1-5, reads DVKVTQSSRYLVKRTGEKVFLECVQDMDHENMFWYRQDPGLGLRLIYFSYDVKMKEKGDIPEGYSVSREKKERFSLILESASTNQTSMYLCASRPRQGAKPQHFGDGTRLSIL.

This clonotype was seen repeatedly, ten times or more. The chain carries TRBV5-1 and TRBJ1-2, with D possibly being TRBD1 (6 bases). Germline assignment: CDR1 SGHRS and CDR2 YFSETQ. The length of the CDR3 is 13 residues. V lost 6 bases, J lost 4 bases, and 13 bases lay in between. DNA for the CDR3: TGCGCCAGCACGCGGGACACCGGCTATGGCTACACCTTC. It codes for CASTRDTGYGYTF.

This clonotype was picked up many times. The gene calls are TRBV20-1 and TRBJ2-6; D is unresolved. The germline V gene has CDR1 DFQATT and CDR2 SNEGSKA (reference sequence). The CDR3 is 13 amino acids. V gave up 0 bases and J gave up 2 bases, with 2 bases separating them. CDR3 residues: CSARETGANVLTF. The CDR3 DNA is TGCAGTGCTAGAGAAACTGGGGCCAACGTCCTGACTTTC.

At least ten counts were recorded for this clonotype. The chain carries TRBV15 and TRBJ2-5; 10 positions match TRBD2. V was clipped by 1 base and J by 2 bases; unmatched bases: 10. Looked up from germline, CDR1 is LNHNV and CDR2 is YYDKDF (reference sequence). The CDR3 has 18 residues. CDR3 sequence: CATSRGPELAGPQETQYF. DNA of the CDR3: TGTGCCACCAGCAGAGGCCCCGAACTAGCGGGACCACAAGAGACCCAGTACTTC.

There are many counts of this clonotype. The rearrangement joins TRBV6-2 or TRBV6-3 to TRBJ2-7; D remains ambiguous. Germline-derived CDR1 and CDR2 are MNHEY and SVGEGT. The CDR3 extends over 12 amino acids. V lost 8 bases and J 3 bases, leaving 11 bases between the germline ends. CDR3 protein: CASSNPHYEQYF. CDR3 DNA: TGTGCCAGCTCCAACCCGCACTACGAGCAGTACTTC.

This clonotype has at least ten counts. The rearrangement joins TRBV6-1 to TRBJ1-5; TRBD1 might be the D (5 bases). This CDR3 has 15 residues. Trimming left V 6 bases short and J 3 bases short, with 15 bases between. Germline values: CDR1 MNHNS, CDR2 SASEGT. The CDR3 region has the DNA TGTGCCAGCAGGTCGCCTGGGGGTCCCAATCAGCCCCAGCATTTT. Its protein product is CASRSPGGPNQPQHF.

This clonotype was picked up many times. The chain recombines TRBV11-3 with TRBJ2-5, with D perhaps assigned TRBD1 or TRBD2 (5 bases each). Germline CDR1 and CDR2: SGHNT and YENEEA. Trimming took off 4 bases at V and 1 base at J, with 13 bases between the two ends. The CDR3 has 15 amino acids. This chain's CDR3 is CASSSRSGTQETQYF. DNA for the CDR3: TGTGCCAGCAGCTCGCGATCCGGGACCCAAGAGACCCAGTACTTC.

V usage is TRBV20-1 and J usage is TRBJ1-1; 9 nucleotides line up with TRBD1. Germline V lookup: CDR1 DFQATT, CDR2 SNEGSKA (reference sequence). V was pared by 6 bases and J by 7 bases, with 3 bases of the junction left unmatched. The CDR3 contains 11 residues. The CDR3 here is CSAQDRGEAFF. The DNA for the CDR3 is TGCAGTGCCCAGGACAGGGGTGAAGCTTTCTTT.

The chain combines TRBV6-1 with TRBJ2-7, with D tentatively TRBD1 (6 bases). The germline CDR1 and CDR2 sequences are MNHNS and SASEGT. The germline V and J ends were trimmed by 6 bases and 4 bases, with 22 bases remaining between them. CDR3 length: 16 amino acids. The CDR3 protein is CASSPTGKGFYYEQYF. In DNA form, the CDR3 reads TGTGCCAGCAGCCCCACAGGGAAGGGTTTTTATTACGAGCAGTACTTC.

In its sample, this clonotype was seen many times. The V and J genes are TRBV13 and TRBJ2-2; 7 nucleotides match TRBD2. CDR1 is PRHDT, CDR2 FYEKMQ, per germline (reference sequence). The CDR3 has 15 amino acids. Trimming cost V 2 bases and J 6 bases; bases outside gene matches: 6. The CDR3 region has the DNA TGTGCCAGCAGCTTACTGGGACTAAGAGCCGGGGAGCTGTTTTTT. Translating it yields CASSLLGLRAGELFF.

This clonotype was found many times. The chain has TRBV28 and TRBJ2-3; no definite D call. CDR3 length: 12 amino acids. Germline values: CDR1 MDHEN, CDR2 SYDVKM. V lost 6 bases to trimming and J lost 8 bases, with 12 bases between them. CDR3 protein: CASSASLSTQYF. The CDR3 DNA reads as TGTGCCAGCAGCGCGAGCCTTTCTACGCAGTATTTT.

This clonotype was picked up many times. The chain recombines TRBV11-2 with TRBJ1-1; D unresolved. Germline loops: CDR1 SGHAT, CDR2 FQNNGV. The V end was cut by 10 bases, the J end by 3 bases, with 15 bases between. The CDR3 consists of 13 residues. CDR3 residues: CATASLEDTEAFF. For the CDR3, the DNA is TGTGCCACTGCCAGTTTAGAGGACACTGAAGCTTTCTTT.

This clonotype was counted at least ten times. The chain is built from TRBV2 and TRBJ2-7, with TRBD1 matching 8 bases. Germline V gene data show CDR1 as SNHLY and CDR2 as FYNNEI. This CDR3 is built from 13 residues. After removal of 4 bases from V and 5 bases from J, the junction contained 4 bases not matched to a gene. CDR3 coding DNA: TGTGCCAGCAGTGTACAGGGGGTGGACGAGCAGTACTTC. This sequence encodes CASSVQGVDEQYF.

CDR3 sequence: CASTLRASGPKETQYF. In nucleotides, the CDR3 is TGTGCCAGCACCCTGCGGGCTAGCGGGCCAAAAGAGACCCAGTACTTC. The V and J genes are TRBV6-2 or TRBV6-3 and TRBJ2-5, with 8 bases fitting TRBD2. Germline lookup yields CDR1 MNHEY and CDR2 SVGEGT. The CDR3 totals 16 residues. V dropped 7 bases and J dropped 3; count of bases not matched to a gene: 13.

The chain links TRBV7-8 to TRBJ2-5; 9 bases line up with TRBD2. CDR1 SGHVS and CDR2 FQNEAQ come from the germline V gene. V lost 5 bases to trimming and J lost 5 bases; unmatched junction nucleotides: 6. The CDR3 contains 14 residues. Here the CDR3 DNA reads TGTGCCAGCAGCCTTGGGACTAGCTTGGAGACCCAGTACTTC. Translated, it gives CASSLGTSLETQYF.

This clonotype was detected many times. The chain carries TRBV6-5 and TRBJ1-2; D uncertain. The CDR3 covers 12 residues. The germline V gene encodes CDR1 MNHEY and CDR2 SVGAGI. Trimming took 7 bases from V and 8 from J, leaving 14 bases between them. DNA of the CDR3: TGTGCCAGCATTAGTACGTGGGGAGGCTACACCTTC. It translates to CASISTWGGYTF.

This clonotype has a handful of counts. The V call is TRBV6-2 or TRBV6-3, the J call TRBJ2-2, with 9 bases identical to TRBD2. The CDR3 runs to 17 residues. V shed 2 bases, J shed 8 bases, and the junction held 12 bases outside the gene matches. Germline V gives CDR1 MNHEY, CDR2 SVGEGT. The CDR3 sequence is CASSYGGLAGVRGELFF. Here the CDR3 DNA reads TGTGCCAGCAGTTACGGAGGATTAGCGGGAGTTCGTGGGGAGCTGTTTTTT.

The table lists this clonotype with many counts. The V and J genes are TRBV29-1 and TRBJ1-2; unclear D gene. The germline CDR1 and CDR2 sequences are SQVTM and ANQGSEA. V lost 7 bases, J lost 3 bases, and 12 bases lay in between. The CDR3 spans 12 residues. The CDR3 region has the DNA TGCAGCGCCACGGGGAGATACTATGGCTACACCTTC. It yields the protein CSATGRYYGYTF.

In this sample, this clonotype turned up many times. The chain uses TRBV6-1 and TRBJ2-7; D may be TRBD1 (6 bases). This CDR3 contains 16 residues. The V gene's germline CDR1 is MNHNS and CDR2 SASEGT. V was trimmed by 5 bases and J by 3 bases, leaving 20 bases between them. CDR3 protein: CASSQLLNGQNYEQYF. The CDR3 nucleotides are TGTGCCAGCAGTCAACTCTTAAACGGACAGAACTACGAGCAGTACTTC.